Below are 26 T cell receptor beta chains sequenced from a single sample in a study of cytomegalovirus exposure and HLA in healthy donors. 13 Jbeta primers and 60 Vbeta primers were used for the PCR. Clones were sequenced by immunoSEQ multiplex PCR, and TCRdb holds only the in-frame ones, with some missing. This table holds about 160,000 clones, approximately 72% found once. Sequenced sample: PBMCs. Receptors were obtained from a female donor in good health and CMV-seronegative.

V gene TRBV29-1 combines with J gene TRBJ2-7, with 7 bases fitting TRBD1. This CDR3 is 12 amino acids long. Germline loops: CDR1 SQVTM, CDR2 ANQGSEA. Unmatched junction bases numbered 4, after V lost 3 bases and J lost 5 bases. Written as DNA, the CDR3 is TGCAGCGTTGACAGGGGGAGACACGAGCAGTACTTC. Protein: CSVDRGRHEQYF.

The J gene is TRBJ1-1, the V gene TRBV19; a possible D gene is TRBD1 (6 bases). Trimming left V 4 bases short and J 1 base short, with 13 bases between. This CDR3 contains 15 residues. Germline assignment: CDR1 LNHDA and CDR2 SQIVND (reference sequence). In DNA form, the CDR3 reads TGTGCCAGTAGTAATTGGGGGGGGGCGAACACTGAAGCTTTCTTT. This translates into CASSNWGGANTEAFF. Supplemented by reference TRBV19 and TRBJ1-1, the full variable domain reads DGGITQSPKYLFRKEGQNVTLSCEQNLNHDAMYWYRQDPGQGLRLIYYSQIVNDFQKGDIAEGYSVSREKKESFPLTVTSAQKNPTAFYLCASSNWGGANTEAFFGQGTRLTVV.

This chain uses TRBV5-1 with TRBJ1-4; D not certain. Trimming took 6 bases from V and 7 from J, leaving 13 bases between them. The germline gives CDR1 SGHRS, CDR2 YFSETQ. CDR3 length: 13 residues. The CDR3: CASNERAGEKLFF. CDR3 DNA: TGCGCCAGCAATGAGAGGGCGGGTGAAAAACTGTTTTTT.

J is TRBJ1-2 and V is TRBV5-1; 7 bases map to TRBD1. Per the germline V gene, CDR1 is SGHRS and CDR2 is YFSETQ. The V and J ends lost 4 bases and 1 base, in that order; junction bases with no gene match: 7. This CDR3 is 15 amino acids long. CDR3 residues: CASSPGTVDNYGYTF. In nucleotides, the CDR3 is TGCGCCAGCAGCCCGGGGACAGTCGATAACTATGGCTACACCTTC.

The V gene is TRBV11-2, the J gene TRBJ2-1; 8 nucleotides line up with TRBD2. J lost 2 bases, V lost 5 bases, and 8 bases had no gene match. This CDR3 comprises 16 residues. CDR1 is SGHAT and CDR2 is FQNNGV in the germline V gene. The CDR3 nucleotides read TGTGCCAGCAGCGGGGGACTAGGAGTAACCTACAATGAGCAGTTCTTC. Protein: CASSGGLGVTYNEQFF.

A single count supports this clone. V usage is TRBV7-9 and J usage is TRBJ1-3; unclear D gene. The V gene lost 5 bases and the J gene lost 0 bases, with 14 bases spanning the gap. CDR1 is SEHNR, CDR2 FQNEAQ, per germline (reference sequence). This CDR3 has 16 amino acids. CDR3 nucleotide sequence: TGTGCCAGCAGCCATTTCGGAGGTTTCTCTGGAAACACCATATATTTT. Translation: CASSHFGGFSGNTIYF.

DNA of the CDR3: TGTGCCAGCAGCTCCCGCGCGGACAGGGGGTCCGCTAACTATGGCTACACCTTC. This sequence encodes CASSSRADRGSANYGYTF. The rearrangement links TRBV7-8 to TRBJ1-2; 10 positions agree with TRBD1. Looked up from germline, CDR1 is SGHVS and CDR2 is FQNEAQ. J gave up 0 bases and V 4 bases, and 11 bases lay outside the gene matches. The CDR3 runs to 18 residues.

This chain connects TRBV5-1 to TRBJ2-1; tentative D call: TRBD2 (7 bases). The CDR3 loop spans 19 amino acids. Trimming removed 5 bases from V and 3 bases from J, with 27 bases in between. Germline V CDR1 and CDR2: SGHRS, YFSETQ. The CDR3 protein is CASRRGGSGNLGRYNEQFF. The CDR3 coding sequence is TGCGCCAGCAGGAGGGGGGGGTCCGGGAATTTAGGTCGCTACAATGAGCAGTTCTTC.

The chain carries TRBV5-1 and TRBJ2-2, with D hard to call. V gave up 2 bases and J gave up 3 bases, with 8 bases separating them. This CDR3 comprises 14 residues. Germline V gene lookup returns CDR1 SGHRS and CDR2 YFSETQ. In DNA form, the CDR3 reads TGCGCCAGCAGCTTAAGCTCTCACACCGGGGAGCTGTTTTTT. This translates into CASSLSSHTGELFF.

The chain employs TRBV19 and TRBJ2-7; 7 nucleotides agree with TRBD1. V was pared by 5 bases and J by 3 bases, with 13 bases of the junction left unmatched. This CDR3 region has 16 residues. CDR1 and CDR2 from the germline V gene are LNHDA and SQIVND (reference sequence). As DNA, the CDR3 is TGTGCCAGTAGTGCCGGAACCGGGACAGCTGTCTACGAGCAGTACTTC. It is translated as CASSAGTGTAVYEQYF.

The chain has TRBV7-9 and TRBJ2-1; D not resolved. The V gene's germline CDR1 is SEHNR and CDR2 FQNEAQ (reference sequence). V gave up 5 bases and J gave up 9 bases, with 8 bases separating them. This CDR3 has 11 residues. In DNA form, the CDR3 reads TGTGCCAGCAGCCCCGGTTTTGAGCAGTTCTTC. This codes for CASSPGFEQFF.

This CDR3 reads CARTGQGIYEQYF. The CDR3, as DNA: TGCGCTCGTACGGGACAGGGGATCTACGAGCAGTACTTC. The chain carries TRBV4-1 and TRBJ2-7; 10 bases are shared with TRBD1. Germline CDR1 reads MGHRA; CDR2 reads YSYEKL. The CDR3 consists of 13 residues.

The V and J genes are TRBV5-1 and TRBJ2-3; 9 bases are a match to TRBD1. The J segment lost 4 bases and the V segment lost 4 bases, leaving 4 bases of the junction unmatched. This CDR3 has 14 residues. CDR1 and CDR2 (germline): SGHRS, YFSETQ. The CDR3, as DNA: TGCGCCAGCAGCGGAGGACAGGGGCCAGATACGCAGTATTTT. This gives the protein CASSGGQGPDTQYF.

The chain is built from TRBV7-6 and TRBJ2-7; 10 bases align to TRBD1. The CDR3 spans 17 residues. Looked up from germline, CDR1 is SGHVS and CDR2 is FNYEAQ. With 5 bases clipped from V and 1 base from J, the junction kept 11 bases outside the gene matches. This CDR3 is CASSHGTGVYSSYEQYF. The CDR3 DNA reads as TGTGCCAGCAGCCACGGGACAGGGGTCTATTCTTCCTACGAGCAGTACTTC.

The chain is built from TRBV18 and TRBJ1-2, with 10 bases fitting TRBD1. The CDR3 runs to 14 residues. Germline V CDR1 and CDR2: KGHSH, LQKENI. V shed 3 bases and J 8 bases; nucleotides not matched to a gene: 6. CDR3 DNA: TGTGCCAGCTCACCTTTGGACAGGGGGATAGGCTACACCTTC. It translates to CASSPLDRGIGYTF. Variable domain in full (rest from reference TRBV18 and TRBJ1-2): NAGVMQNPRHLVRRRGQEARLRCSPMKGHSHVYWYRQLPEEGLKFMVYLQKENIIDESGMPKERFSAEFPKEGPSILRIQQVVRGDSAAYFCASSPLDRGIGYTFGSGTRLTVV.

V is TRBV9 and J is TRBJ2-3; 9 nucleotides match TRBD2. This CDR3 is 15 amino acids long. Looked up from germline, CDR1 is SGDLS and CDR2 is YYNGEE. The V segment lost 0 bases and the J segment 8 bases; nucleotides outside the gene matches: 7. CDR3: CASSVDSSGAGTQYF. CDR3 DNA sequence: TGTGCCAGCAGCGTAGATTCTAGCGGGGCGGGTACGCAGTATTTT.

V is TRBV19 and J is TRBJ2-1, with 10 bases fitting TRBD2. The CDR3 contains 15 residues. Germline CDR1 LNHDA, CDR2 SQIVND (reference sequence). V shed 3 bases and J 6 bases; nucleotides not matched to a gene: 5. The CDR3 region has the DNA TGTGCCAGTAGTATTGGAACTAGCGGGACCAATGAGCAGTTCTTC. Translated: CASSIGTSGTNEQFF.

V usage is TRBV7-8 and J usage is TRBJ2-7; 7 bases are a match to TRBD2. The CDR3 contains 11 residues. The germline gives CDR1 SGHVS, CDR2 FQNEAQ. V lost 2 bases to trimming and J lost 9 bases; unmatched junction nucleotides: 1. The CDR3: CASSLTSAQYF. The CDR3 coding sequence is TGTGCCAGCAGCTTAACTAGCGCGCAGTACTTC.

The V call is TRBV29-1, the J call TRBJ2-3, with a weak D call TRBD2 (5 bases). CDR3 length equals 14 residues. The ends were cut back, 1 base at V and 5 bases at J, with 13 bases in the middle. CDR1 SQVTM and CDR2 ANQGSEA come from the germline V gene. DNA for the CDR3: TGCAGCGTTGAAGCATACGGGATTGGAGATACGCAGTATTTT. This sequence encodes CSVEAYGIGDTQYF.

The rearrangement links TRBV29-1 to TRBJ2-3; 12 nucleotides line up with TRBD2. J gave up 6 bases and V 5 bases, and 9 bases lay outside the gene matches. CDR3 length equals 15 residues. CDR1 is SQVTM and CDR2 is ANQGSEA in the germline V gene. The CDR3 DNA reads TGCAGCGTTACGGGACTAGCGGGCCCTTGGGATACGCAGTATTTT. This translates into CSVTGLAGPWDTQYF.

Here the CDR3 reads CASSSDPTGENLEAFF. Here the CDR3 DNA reads TGTGCCAGCAGCTCCGACCCGACAGGGGAAAATCTTGAAGCTTTCTTT. The V and J genes are TRBV13 and TRBJ1-1, with 8 bases identical to TRBD1. Germline-derived CDR1 and CDR2 are PRHDT and FYEKMQ (reference sequence). This CDR3 comprises 16 residues. After removal of 4 bases from V and 7 bases from J, the junction contained 14 bases not matched to a gene.

The rearrangement links TRBV7-9 to TRBJ2-1; D possibly corresponds to TRBD2 (6 bases). V lost 5 bases and J 0 bases, leaving 14 bases between the germline ends. There are 16 residues in the CDR3. Germline V gene sequence: CDR1 SEHNR, CDR2 FQNEAQ (reference sequence). The CDR3 sequence: CASSLGTPSSYNEQFF. CDR3 coding DNA: TGTGCCAGCAGCCTGGGGACTCCGAGCTCCTACAATGAGCAGTTCTTC.

The gene calls are TRBV5-6 and TRBJ2-4; weak D call: TRBD1 (5 bases). CDR3 length: 13 residues. Trimming took off 0 bases at V and 6 bases at J, with 7 bases between the two ends. Looked up from germline, CDR1 is SGHDT and CDR2 is YYEEEE. The CDR3 sequence: CASSLGGINIQYF. As DNA, the CDR3 is TGTGCCAGCAGCTTGGGGGGCATAAACATTCAGTACTTC.

The CDR3 spells CASSQGRSSGANVLTF. The CDR3 DNA follows: TGTGCCAGCAGCCAAGGGCGGTCCTCTGGGGCCAACGTCCTGACTTTC. This chain uses TRBV4-2 with TRBJ2-6, with D unclear. The germline V and J ends were trimmed by 1 base and 0 bases, with 7 bases remaining between them. Germline CDR1 is LGHNA and CDR2 is YNFKEQ. The CDR3 consists of 16 residues.

The chain carries TRBV19 and TRBJ2-2; the match to TRBD2 covers 15 bases. CDR1 is LNHDA, CDR2 SQIVND, per germline (reference sequence). The junction had 9 bases not matched to a gene; V was cut back by 5 bases and J by 2 bases. The CDR3 totals 19 residues. CDR3: CASSLLGLAGGLNTGELFF. CDR3 DNA: TGTGCCAGTAGTCTCCTGGGACTAGCGGGGGGACTCAACACCGGGGAGCTGTTTTTT.

The chain combines TRBV4-2 with TRBJ1-1; unclear D gene. The CDR3 has 14 amino acids. With 0 bases removed from V and 2 bases from J, the gap between germline ends came to 7 bases. Germline CDR1 LGHNA, CDR2 YNFKEQ. CDR3 sequence (DNA): TGTGCCAGCAGCCAAGACCTCAGAAACACTGAAGCTTTCTTT. This sequence encodes CASSQDLRNTEAFF.